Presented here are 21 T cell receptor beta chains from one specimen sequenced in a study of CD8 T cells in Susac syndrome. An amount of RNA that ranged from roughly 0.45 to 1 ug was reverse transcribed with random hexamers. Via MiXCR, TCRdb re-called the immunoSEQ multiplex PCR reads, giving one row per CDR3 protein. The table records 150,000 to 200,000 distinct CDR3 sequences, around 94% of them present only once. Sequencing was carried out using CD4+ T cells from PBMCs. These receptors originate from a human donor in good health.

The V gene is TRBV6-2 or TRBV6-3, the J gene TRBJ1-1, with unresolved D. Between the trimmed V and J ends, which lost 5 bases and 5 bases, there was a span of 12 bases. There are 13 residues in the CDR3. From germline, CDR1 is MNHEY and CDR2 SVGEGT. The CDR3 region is CASSEGSRTEAFF. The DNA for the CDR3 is TGTGCCAGCAGTGAGGGATCGAGGACTGAAGCTTTCTTT.

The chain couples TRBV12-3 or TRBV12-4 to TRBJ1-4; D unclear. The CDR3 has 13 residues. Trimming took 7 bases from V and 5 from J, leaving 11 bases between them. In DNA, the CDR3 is TGTGCCAGCATAAAACAGTTCAATGAAAAACTGTTTTTT. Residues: CASIKQFNEKLFF.

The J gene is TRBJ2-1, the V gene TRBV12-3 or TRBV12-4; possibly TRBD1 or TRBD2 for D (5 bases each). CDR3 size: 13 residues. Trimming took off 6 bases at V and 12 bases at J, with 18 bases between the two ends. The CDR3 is CASRLTRGVWQFF. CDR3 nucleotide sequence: TGTGCCAGCAGACTAACTAGGGGAGTTTGGCAGTTCTTC.

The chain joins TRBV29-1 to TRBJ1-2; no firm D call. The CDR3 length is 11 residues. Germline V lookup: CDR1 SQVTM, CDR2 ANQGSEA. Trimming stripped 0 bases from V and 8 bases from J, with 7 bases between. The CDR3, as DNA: TGCAGCGTTGAAGAGGGTGACGGCTACACCTTC. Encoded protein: CSVEEGDGYTF.

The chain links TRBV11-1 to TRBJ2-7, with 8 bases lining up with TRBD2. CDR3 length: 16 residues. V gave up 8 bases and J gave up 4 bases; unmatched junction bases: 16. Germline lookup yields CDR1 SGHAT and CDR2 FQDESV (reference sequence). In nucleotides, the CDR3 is TGTGCCAGCCCCCCGGGTCAGCGGGGGAATACGTACGAGCAGTACTTC. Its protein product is CASPPGQRGNTYEQYF.

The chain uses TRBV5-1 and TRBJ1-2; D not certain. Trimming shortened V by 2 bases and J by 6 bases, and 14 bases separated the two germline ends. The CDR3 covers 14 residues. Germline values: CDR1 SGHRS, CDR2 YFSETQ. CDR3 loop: CASSFRDGKDGYTF. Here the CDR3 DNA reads TGCGCCAGCAGCTTCCGGGATGGAAAGGATGGCTACACCTTC.

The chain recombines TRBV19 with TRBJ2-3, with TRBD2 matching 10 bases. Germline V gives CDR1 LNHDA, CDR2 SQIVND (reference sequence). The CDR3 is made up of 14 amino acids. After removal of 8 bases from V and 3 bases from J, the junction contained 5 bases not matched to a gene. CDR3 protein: CASAGTSVTDTQYF. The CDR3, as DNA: TGTGCCAGTGCCGGGACTAGCGTGACAGATACGCAGTATTTT.

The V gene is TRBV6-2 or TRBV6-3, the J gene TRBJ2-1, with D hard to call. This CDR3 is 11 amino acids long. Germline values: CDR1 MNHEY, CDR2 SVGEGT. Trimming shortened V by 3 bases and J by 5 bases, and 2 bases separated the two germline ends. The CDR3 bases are TGTGCCAGCAGTTATAACAATGAGCAGTTCTTC. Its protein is CASSYNNEQFF.

CDR3 in DNA: TGTGCCTGGAGTGTATCTGGGGGCGGGCGAAAACTGTTTTTT. Its translation: CAWSVSGGGRKLFF. V usage is TRBV30 and J usage is TRBJ1-4, with D possibly TRBD1 on 6 matching bases. The CDR3 contains 14 residues. V lost 0 bases to trimming and J lost 10 bases, with 15 bases between them. Looked up from germline, CDR1 is GTSNPN and CDR2 is SVGIG (reference sequence).

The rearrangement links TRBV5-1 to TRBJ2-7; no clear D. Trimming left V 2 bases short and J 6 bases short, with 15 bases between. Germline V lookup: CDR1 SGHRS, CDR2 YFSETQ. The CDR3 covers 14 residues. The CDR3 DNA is TGCGCCAGCAGCTTTGATGTCACGGGCGGCGAGCAGTACTTC. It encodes CASSFDVTGGEQYF.

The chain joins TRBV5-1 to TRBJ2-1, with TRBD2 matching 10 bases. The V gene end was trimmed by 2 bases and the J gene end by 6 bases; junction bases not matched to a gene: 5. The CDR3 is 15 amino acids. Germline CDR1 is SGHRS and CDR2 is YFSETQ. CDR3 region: CASSLGLAGANEQFF. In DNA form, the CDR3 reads TGCGCCAGCAGCTTAGGTCTAGCGGGGGCCAATGAGCAGTTCTTC.

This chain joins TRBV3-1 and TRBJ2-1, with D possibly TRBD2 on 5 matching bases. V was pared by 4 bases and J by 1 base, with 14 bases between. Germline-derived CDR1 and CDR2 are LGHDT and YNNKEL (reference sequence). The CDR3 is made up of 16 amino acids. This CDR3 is CASSRAVAGSYNEQFF. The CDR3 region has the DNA TGTGCCAGCAGCCGAGCGGTGGCGGGTTCCTACAATGAGCAGTTCTTC.

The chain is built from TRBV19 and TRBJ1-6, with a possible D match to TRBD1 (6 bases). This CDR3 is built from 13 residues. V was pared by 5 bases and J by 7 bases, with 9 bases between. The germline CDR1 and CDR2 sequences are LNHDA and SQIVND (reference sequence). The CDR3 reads CASSPGTNSPLHF. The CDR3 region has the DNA TGTGCCAGTAGTCCAGGGACAAATTCACCCCTCCACTTT. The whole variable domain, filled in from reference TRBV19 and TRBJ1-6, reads DGGITQSPKYLFRKEGQNVTLSCEQNLNHDAMYWYRQDPGQGLRLIYYSQIVNDFQKGDIAEGYSVSREKKESFPLTVTSAQKNPTAFYLCASSPGTNSPLHFGNGTRLTVT.

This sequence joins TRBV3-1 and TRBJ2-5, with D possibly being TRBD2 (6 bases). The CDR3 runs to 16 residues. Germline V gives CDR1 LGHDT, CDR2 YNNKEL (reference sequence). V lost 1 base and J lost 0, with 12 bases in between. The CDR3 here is CASSQVGGMYQETQYF. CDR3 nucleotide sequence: TGTGCCAGCAGCCAAGTAGGAGGGATGTACCAAGAGACCCAGTACTTC.

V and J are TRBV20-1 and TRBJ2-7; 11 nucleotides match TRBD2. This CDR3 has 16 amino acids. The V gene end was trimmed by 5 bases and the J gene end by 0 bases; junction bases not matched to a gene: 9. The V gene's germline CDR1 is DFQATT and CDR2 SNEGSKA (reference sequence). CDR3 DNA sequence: TGCAGTGCTCTCGGGCTAGCGGGGGGAAGCTCCTACGAGCAGTACTTC. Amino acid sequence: CSALGLAGGSSYEQYF.

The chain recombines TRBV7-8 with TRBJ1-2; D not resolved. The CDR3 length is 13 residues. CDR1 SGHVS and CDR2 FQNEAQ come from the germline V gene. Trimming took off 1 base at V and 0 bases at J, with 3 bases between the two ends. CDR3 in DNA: TGTGCCAGCAGCTTAGACTCTAACTATGGCTACACCTTC. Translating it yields CASSLDSNYGYTF.

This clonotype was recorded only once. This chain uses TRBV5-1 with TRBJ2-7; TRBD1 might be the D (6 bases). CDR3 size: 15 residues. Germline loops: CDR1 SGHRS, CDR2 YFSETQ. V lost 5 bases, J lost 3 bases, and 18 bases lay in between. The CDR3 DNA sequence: TGCGCCAGCAGTAATGGGGGCTCAAGGAGCTACGAGCAGTACTTC. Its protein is CASSNGGSRSYEQYF. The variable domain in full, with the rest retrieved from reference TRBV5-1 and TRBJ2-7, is KAGVTQTPRYLIKTRGQQVTLSCSPISGHRSVSWYQQTPGQGLQFLFEYFSETQRNKGNFPGRFSGRQFSNSRSEMNVSTLELGDSALYLCASSNGGSRSYEQYFGPGTRLTVT.

Here the CDR3 DNA reads TGTGCCTGGACCAGTTACCTTGGCTACACCTTC. Translation: CAWTSYLGYTF. The J gene is TRBJ1-2, the V gene TRBV30; D unresolved. The germline CDR1 and CDR2 sequences are GTSNPN and SVGIG (reference sequence). The V end lost 4 bases, the J end lost 7 bases, and 10 bases lay between the germline ends. The CDR3 is made up of 11 amino acids.

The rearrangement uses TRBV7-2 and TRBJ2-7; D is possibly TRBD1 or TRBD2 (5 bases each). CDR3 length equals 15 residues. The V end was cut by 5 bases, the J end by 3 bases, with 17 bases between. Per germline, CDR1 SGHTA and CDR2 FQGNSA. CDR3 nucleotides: TGTGCCAGCAGCCCGAGATGGGGGACCAGCTACGAGCAGTACTTC. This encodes CASSPRWGTSYEQYF. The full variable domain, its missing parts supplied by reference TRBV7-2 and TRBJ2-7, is GAGVSQSPSNKVTEKGKDVELRCDPISGHTALYWYRQSLGQGLEFLIYFQGNSAPDKSGLPSDRFSAERTGGSVSTLTIQRTQQEDSAVYLCASSPRWGTSYEQYFGPGTRLTVT.

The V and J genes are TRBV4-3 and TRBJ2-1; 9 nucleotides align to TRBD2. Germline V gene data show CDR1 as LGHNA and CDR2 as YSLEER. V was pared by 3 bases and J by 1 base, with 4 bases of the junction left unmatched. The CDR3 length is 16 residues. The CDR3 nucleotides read TGCGCCAGCAGCCAGTATCTAGCGGGGTCCTACAATGAGCAGTTCTTC. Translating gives CASSQYLAGSYNEQFF.

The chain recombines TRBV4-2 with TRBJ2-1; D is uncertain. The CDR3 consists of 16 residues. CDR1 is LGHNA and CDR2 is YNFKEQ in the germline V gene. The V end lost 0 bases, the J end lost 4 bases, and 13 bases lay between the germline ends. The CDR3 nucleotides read TGTGCCAGCAGCCAAGACATATCACTTAGTTACAATGAGCAGTTCTTC. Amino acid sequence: CASSQDISLSYNEQFF.